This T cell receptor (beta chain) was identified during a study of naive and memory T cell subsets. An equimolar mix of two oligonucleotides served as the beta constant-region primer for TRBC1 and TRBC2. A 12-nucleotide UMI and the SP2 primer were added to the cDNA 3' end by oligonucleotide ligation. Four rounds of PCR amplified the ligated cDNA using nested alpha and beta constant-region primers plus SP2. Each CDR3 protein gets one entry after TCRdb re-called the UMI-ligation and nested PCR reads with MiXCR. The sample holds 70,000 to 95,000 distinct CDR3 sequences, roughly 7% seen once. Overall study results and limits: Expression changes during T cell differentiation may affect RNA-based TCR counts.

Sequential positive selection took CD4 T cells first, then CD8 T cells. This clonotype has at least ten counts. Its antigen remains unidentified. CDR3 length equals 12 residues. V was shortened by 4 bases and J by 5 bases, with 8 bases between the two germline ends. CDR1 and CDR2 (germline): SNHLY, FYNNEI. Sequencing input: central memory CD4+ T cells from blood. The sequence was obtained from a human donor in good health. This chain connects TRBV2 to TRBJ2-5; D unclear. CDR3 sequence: CASSGFLETQYF. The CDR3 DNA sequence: TGTGCCAGCAGTGGATTCTTGGAGACCCAGTACTTC.